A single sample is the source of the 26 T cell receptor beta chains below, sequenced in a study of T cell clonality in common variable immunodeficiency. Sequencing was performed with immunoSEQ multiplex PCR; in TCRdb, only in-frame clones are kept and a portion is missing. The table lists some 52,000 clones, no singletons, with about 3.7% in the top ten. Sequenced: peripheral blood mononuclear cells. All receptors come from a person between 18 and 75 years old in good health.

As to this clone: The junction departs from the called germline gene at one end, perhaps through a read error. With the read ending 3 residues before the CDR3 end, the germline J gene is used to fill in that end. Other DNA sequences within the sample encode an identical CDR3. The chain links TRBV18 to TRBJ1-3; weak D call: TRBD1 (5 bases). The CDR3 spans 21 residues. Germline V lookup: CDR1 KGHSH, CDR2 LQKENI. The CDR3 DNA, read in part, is TGTGCCAGCTCACCAACGGGGCTCCAACCGGGGGGACGGAGCTCTGGAAACACT. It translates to CASSPTGLQPGGRSSGNT. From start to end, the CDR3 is CASSPTGLQPGGRSSGNTIYF. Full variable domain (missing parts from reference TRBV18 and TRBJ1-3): NAGVMQNPRHLVRRRGQEARLRCSPMKGHSHVYWYRQLPEEGLKFMVYLQKENIIDESGMPKERFSAEFPKEGPSILRIQQVVRGDSAAYFCASSPTGLQPGGRSSGNTIYFGEGSWLTVV.

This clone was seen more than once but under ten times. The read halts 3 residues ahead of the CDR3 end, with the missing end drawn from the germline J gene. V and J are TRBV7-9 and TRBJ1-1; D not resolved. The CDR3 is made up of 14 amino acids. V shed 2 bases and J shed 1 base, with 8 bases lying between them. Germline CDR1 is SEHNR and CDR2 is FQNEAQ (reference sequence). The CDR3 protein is CASSLITKNTEAFF. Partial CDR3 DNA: TGTGCCAGCAGCTTAATAACTAAGAACACTGAA.

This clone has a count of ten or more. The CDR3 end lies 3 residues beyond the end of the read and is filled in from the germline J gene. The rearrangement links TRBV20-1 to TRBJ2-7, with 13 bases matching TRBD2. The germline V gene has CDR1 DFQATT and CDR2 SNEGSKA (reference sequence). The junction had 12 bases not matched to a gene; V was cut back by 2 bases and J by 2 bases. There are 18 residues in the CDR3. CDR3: CSARIGLAGARSPYEQYF. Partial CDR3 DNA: TGCAGTGCTAGAATCGGACTAGCGGGAGCGAGGTCCCCCTACGAG.

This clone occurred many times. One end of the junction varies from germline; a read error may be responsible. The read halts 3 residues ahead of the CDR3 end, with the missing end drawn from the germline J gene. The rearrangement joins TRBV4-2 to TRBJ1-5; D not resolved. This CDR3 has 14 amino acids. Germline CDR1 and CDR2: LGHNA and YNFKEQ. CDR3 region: CASSQEAGNQPQHF. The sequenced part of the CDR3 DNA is TGCGCCAGCAGCCAAGAAGCCGGCAATCAGCCC.

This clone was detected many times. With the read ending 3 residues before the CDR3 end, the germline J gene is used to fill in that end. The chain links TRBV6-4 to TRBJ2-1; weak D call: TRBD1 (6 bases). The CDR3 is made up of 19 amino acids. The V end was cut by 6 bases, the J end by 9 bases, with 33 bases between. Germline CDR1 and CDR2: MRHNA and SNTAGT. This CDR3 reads CASRDPRGSRRVSDGEQFF. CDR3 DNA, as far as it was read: TGTGCCAGCAGAGACCCGAGGGGGTCTAGGAGAGTCAGTGACGGTGAG.

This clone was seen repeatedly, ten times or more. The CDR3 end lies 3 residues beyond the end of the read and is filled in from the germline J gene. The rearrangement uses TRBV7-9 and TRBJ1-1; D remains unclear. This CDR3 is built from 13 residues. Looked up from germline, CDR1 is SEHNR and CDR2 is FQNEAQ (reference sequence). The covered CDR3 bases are TGTGCCAGCAGCTTACCCGGGGTCCATTAT. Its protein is CASSLPGVHY. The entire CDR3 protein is CASSLPGVHYAFF.

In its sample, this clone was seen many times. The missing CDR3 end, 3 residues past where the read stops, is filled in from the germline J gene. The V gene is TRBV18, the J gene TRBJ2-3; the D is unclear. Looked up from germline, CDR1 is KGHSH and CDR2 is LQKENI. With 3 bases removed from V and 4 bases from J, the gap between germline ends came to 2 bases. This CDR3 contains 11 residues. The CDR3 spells CASSPADTQYF. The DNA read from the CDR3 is TGTGCCAGCTCACCCGCAGATACG.

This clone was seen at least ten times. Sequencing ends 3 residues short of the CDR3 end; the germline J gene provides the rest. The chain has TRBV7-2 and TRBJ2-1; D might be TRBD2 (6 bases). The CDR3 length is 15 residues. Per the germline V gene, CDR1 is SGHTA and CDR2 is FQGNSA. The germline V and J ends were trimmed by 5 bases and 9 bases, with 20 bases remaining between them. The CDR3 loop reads CASSPPRGRAGEQFF. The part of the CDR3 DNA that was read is TGTGCCAGCAGCCCCCCCCGCGGCCGAGCGGGTGAG.

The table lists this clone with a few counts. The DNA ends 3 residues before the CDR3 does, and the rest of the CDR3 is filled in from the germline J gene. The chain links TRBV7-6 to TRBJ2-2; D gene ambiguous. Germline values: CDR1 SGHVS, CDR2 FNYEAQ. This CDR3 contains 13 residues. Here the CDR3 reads CASSLGPNEELFF. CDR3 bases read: TGTGCCAGCAGCTTAGGGCCAAATGAAGAG.

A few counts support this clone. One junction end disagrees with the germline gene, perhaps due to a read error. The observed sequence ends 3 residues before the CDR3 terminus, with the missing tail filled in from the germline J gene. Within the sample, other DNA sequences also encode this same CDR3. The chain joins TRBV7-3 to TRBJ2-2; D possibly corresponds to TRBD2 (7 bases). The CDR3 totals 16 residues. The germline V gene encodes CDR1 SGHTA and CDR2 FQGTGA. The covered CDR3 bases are TGCGCCAGCAGCTTAAGGGGAGGGGGTCGAACCGGGGAG. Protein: CASSLRGGGRTGE. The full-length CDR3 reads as CASSLRGGGRTGELFF.

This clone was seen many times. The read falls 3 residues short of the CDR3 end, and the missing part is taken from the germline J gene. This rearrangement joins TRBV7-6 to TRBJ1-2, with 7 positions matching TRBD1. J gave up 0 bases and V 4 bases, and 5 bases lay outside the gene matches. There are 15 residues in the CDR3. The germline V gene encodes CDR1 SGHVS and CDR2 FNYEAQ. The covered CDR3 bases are TGTGCCAGCAGCTCCCGACAGGGTTCTAACTATGGC. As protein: CASSSRQGSNYG. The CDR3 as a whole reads CASSSRQGSNYGYTF.

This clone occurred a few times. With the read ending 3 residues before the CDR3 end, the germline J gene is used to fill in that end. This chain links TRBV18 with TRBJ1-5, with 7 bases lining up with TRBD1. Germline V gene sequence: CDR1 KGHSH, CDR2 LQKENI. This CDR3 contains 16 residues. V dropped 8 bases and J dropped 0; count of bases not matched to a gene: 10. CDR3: CASTTGQKNSNQPQHF. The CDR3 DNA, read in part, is TGTGCCAGCACAACGGGACAGAAAAATAGCAATCAGCCC.

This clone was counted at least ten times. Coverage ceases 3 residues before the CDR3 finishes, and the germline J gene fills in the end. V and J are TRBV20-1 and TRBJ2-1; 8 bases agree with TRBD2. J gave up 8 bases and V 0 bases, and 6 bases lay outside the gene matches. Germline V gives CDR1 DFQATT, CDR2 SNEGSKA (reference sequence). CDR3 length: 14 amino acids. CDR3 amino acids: CSAREGSGGHEQFF. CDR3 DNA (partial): TGCAGTGCTAGAGAGGGGAGCGGGGGCCATGAG.

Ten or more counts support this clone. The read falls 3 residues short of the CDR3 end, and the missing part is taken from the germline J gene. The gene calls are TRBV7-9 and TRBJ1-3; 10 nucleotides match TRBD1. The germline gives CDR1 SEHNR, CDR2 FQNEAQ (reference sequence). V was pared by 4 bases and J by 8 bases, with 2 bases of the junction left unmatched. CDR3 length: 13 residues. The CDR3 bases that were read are TGTGCCAGCAGCTCCGGACAGGGGGACACC. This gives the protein CASSSGQGDT. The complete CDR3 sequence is CASSSGQGDTIYF. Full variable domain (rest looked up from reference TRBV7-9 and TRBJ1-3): DTGVSQNPRHKITKRGQNVTFRCDPISEHNRLYWYRQTLGQGPEFLTYFQNEAQLEKSRLLSDRFSAERPKGSFSTLEIQRTEQGDSAMYLCASSSGQGDTIYFGEGSWLTVV.

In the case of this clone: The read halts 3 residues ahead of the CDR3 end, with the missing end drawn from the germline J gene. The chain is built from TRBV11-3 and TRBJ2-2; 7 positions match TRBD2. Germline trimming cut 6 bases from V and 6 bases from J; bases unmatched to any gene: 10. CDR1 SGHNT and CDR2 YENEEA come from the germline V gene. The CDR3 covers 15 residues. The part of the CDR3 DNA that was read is TGTGCCAGCAGGTCCCAGAGCGGGGTGGCCGGGGAG. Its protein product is CASRSQSGVAGE. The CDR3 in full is CASRSQSGVAGELFF.

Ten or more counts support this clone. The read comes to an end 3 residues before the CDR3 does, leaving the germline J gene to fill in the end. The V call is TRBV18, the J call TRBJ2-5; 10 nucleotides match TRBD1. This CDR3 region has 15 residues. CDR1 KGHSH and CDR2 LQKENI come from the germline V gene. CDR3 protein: CASSRETGGVITQYF. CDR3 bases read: TGTGCCAGCTCACGAGAGACAGGGGGCGTAATAACC.

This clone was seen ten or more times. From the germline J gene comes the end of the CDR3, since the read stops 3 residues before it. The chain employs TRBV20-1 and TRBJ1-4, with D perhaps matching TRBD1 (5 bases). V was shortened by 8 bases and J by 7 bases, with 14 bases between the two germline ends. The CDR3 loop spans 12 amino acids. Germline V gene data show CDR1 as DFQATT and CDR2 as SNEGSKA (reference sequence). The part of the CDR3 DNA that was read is TGCAGTCCGTCGGGGGTAGTTGAAAAA. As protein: CSPSGVVEK. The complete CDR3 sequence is CSPSGVVEKLFF.

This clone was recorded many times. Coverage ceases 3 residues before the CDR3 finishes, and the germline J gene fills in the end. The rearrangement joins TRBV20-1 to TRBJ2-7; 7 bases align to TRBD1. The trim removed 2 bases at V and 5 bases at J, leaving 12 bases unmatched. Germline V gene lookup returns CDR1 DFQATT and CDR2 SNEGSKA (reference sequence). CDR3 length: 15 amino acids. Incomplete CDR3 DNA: TGCAGTGCTAGAACCCCGACAGGGATAGTACACGAG. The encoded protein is CSARTPTGIVHE. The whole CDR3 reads CSARTPTGIVHEQYF.

The CDR3 spells CASRPGTVNSPLFF. The part of the CDR3 DNA that was read is TGTGCCAGCAGACCCGGGACAGTAAATTCACCG. The J gene is TRBJ2-2, the V gene TRBV6-2 or TRBV6-3, with 7 bases lining up with TRBD1. The read finishes 3 residues shy of the CDR3 end, and the germline J gene is used to complete it. This CDR3 region has 14 residues. Germline V lookup: CDR1 MNHEY, CDR2 SVGEGT.

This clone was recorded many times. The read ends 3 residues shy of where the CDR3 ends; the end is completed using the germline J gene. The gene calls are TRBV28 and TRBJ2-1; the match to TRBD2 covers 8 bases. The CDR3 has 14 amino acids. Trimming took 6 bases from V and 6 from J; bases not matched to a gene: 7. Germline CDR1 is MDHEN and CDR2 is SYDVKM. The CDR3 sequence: CASSPKREFNEQFF. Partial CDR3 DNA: TGTGCCAGCAGCCCAAAGCGGGAGTTCAATGAG.

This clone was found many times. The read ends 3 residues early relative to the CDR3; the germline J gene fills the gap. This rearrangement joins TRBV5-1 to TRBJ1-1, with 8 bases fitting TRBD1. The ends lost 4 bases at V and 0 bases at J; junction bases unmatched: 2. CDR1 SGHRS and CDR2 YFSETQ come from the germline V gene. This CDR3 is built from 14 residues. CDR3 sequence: CASSRQGMNTEAFF. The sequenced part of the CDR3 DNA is TGCGCCAGCAGCCGACAGGGGATGAACACTGAA.

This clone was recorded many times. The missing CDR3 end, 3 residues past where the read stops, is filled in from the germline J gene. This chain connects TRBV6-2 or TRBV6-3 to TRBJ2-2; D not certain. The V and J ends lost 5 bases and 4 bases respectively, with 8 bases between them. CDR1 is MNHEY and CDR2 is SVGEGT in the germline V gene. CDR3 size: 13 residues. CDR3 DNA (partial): TGTGCCAGCAGTCATGACACCACCGGGGAG. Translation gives CASSHDTTGE. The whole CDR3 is CASSHDTTGELFF.

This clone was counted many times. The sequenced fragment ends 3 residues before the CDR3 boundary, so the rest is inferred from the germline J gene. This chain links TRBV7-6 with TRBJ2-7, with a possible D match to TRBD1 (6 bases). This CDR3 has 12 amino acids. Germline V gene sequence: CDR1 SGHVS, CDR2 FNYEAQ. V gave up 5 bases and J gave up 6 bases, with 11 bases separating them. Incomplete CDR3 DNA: TGTGCCAGCAGCCCAGGACAGTCCGAG. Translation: CASSPGQSE. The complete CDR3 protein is CASSPGQSEQYF. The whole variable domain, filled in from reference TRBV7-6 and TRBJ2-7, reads GAGVSQSPRYKVTKRGQDVALRCDPISGHVSLYWYRQALGQGPEFLTYFNYEAQQDKSGLPNDRFSAERPEGSISTLTIQRTEQRDSAMYRCASSPGQSEQYFGPGTRLTVT.

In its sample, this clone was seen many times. CDR3 bases read: TGCAGCGTTGAAGTGGGAGCGGGAGCCTACGAG. Encoded protein: CSVEVGAGAYE. The entire CDR3 is CSVEVGAGAYEQYF. The gene calls are TRBV29-1 and TRBJ2-7, with 8 bases aligning to TRBD2. The CDR3 extends 3 residues past the end of the read, so its final part is completed from the germline J gene. V gave up 1 base and J gave up 2 bases; unmatched junction bases: 4. In germline, CDR1 is SQVTM, CDR2 ANQGSEA. The CDR3 covers 14 residues.

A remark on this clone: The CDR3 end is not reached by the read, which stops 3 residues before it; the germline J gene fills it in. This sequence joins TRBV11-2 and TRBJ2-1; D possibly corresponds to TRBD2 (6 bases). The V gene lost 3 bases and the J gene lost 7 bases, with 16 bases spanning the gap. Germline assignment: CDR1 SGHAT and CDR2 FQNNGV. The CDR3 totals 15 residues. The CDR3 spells CASSFHGTSGNEQFF. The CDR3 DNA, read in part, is TGTGCCAGCAGCTTCCACGGGACCAGCGGGAATGAG.

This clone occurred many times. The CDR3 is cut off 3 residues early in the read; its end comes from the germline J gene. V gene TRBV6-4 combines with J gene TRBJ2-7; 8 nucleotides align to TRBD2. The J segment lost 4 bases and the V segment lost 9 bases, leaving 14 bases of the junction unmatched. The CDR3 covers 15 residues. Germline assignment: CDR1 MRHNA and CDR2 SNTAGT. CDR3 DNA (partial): TGTGCCAGAGAGACACAGCGGGAGTGTTCGTACGAG. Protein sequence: CARETQRECSYE. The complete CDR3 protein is CARETQRECSYEQYF.